A single TCR beta chain is shown here with its context. These data belong to a study of OX40 agonist ivuxolimab in advanced cancers. Study details: Patients in dose escalation had liver, melanoma, kidney or head and neck cancers.

This CDR3 region has 16 residues. The V gene's germline CDR1 is KGHSH and CDR2 LQKENI. The germline V and J ends were trimmed by 3 bases and 0 bases, with 14 bases remaining between them. TCRdb's copy holds only in-frame clones and misses some; the assay was immunoSEQ multiplex PCR. This sample yields approximately 75,000 clones, of which roughly 84% are seen a single time; 5% to 6.5% belongs to the top ten. The sample was CD4+ or CD8+ T cells sorted from blood, taken in a trial of the OX40 agonist ivuxolimab. The TCR sequence derives from an adult with an advanced solid tumor such as melanoma, head and neck, liver or kidney cancer. This chain uses TRBV18 with TRBJ2-5; the D gene is possibly TRBD1 (6 bases). CDR3 in DNA: TGTGCCAGCTCACCCGGACAGCCTATTTACCAAGAGACCCAGTACTTC. Amino acid sequence: CASSPGQPIYQETQYF.